This T cell receptor (beta chain) was sequenced during a study of somatic mutations in cytotoxic T cells in rheumatoid arthritis. About the study: The researchers flow-sorted some T-cell populations stained with V beta antibodies and got nearly 100% purity, and these included V beta1+ cells sequenced for TCRB.

The CDR3 spans 15 residues. V lost 0 bases, J lost 5 bases, and 13 bases lay in between. Germline values: CDR1 SNHLY, CDR2 FYNNEI. Study-wide findings and caveats: In about an eighth of the roughly 65 patients, the largest CD8+ clone exceeded 20% of CD8+ cells.

Method: immunoSEQ multiplex PCR; TCRdb's copy keeps in-frame clones and lacks some. The table lists 15,000 or so clones, 65% to 75% of them singletons. With regard to this clone: Antigen unknown.

This sequence joins TRBV2 and TRBJ1-2, with D perhaps matching TRBD1 (5 bases). The clonotype comes from an adult with rheumatoid arthritis. The sequenced material came from CD8+ T cells sorted from blood. The CDR3 coding sequence is TGTGCCAGCAGTGAAGCGCTCTGGGGGTCATATGGCTACACCTTC. Its translation: CASSEALWGSYGYTF.